This entry concerns a single T cell receptor (beta chain). No antigen is known for it. The sample comes from a study of monozygotic twins with cystic fibrosis. The study, taken as a whole, reports: Monozygotic CF twins shared more identical nucleotide clonotypes than unrelated patients. Age, concordance and disease severity did not associate with shared CDR3 numbers. Low clonality (median about 0.0095) suggested a mostly naive repertoire. In 13 of 16 pairs, V gene usage was closest to the co-twin's.

TCRdb's table, derived via immunoSEQ multiplex PCR, lists solely in-frame clones and lacks some. In the table there are over 30,000 clones, approximately 70% of which are singletons. Unmatched junction bases numbered 4, after V lost 1 base and J lost 1 base. Looked up from germline, CDR1 is SGHRS and CDR2 is YFSETQ. The CDR3 length is 15 residues. The J gene is TRBJ2-5, the V gene TRBV5-1; TRBD2 aligns across 7 bases. Sample: blood. This TCR derives from a girl aged 10 to 17 with cystic fibrosis. CDR3 loop: CASSLSGTTQETQYF. The CDR3 nucleotides are TGCGCCAGCAGCTTGAGCGGGACGACCCAAGAGACCCAGTACTTC. Based on the CDR3 plus reference TRBV5-1 and TRBJ2-5, the full variable domain is KAGVTQTPRYLIKTRGQQVTLSCSPISGHRSVSWYQQTPGQGLQFLFEYFSETQRNKGNFPGRFSGRQFSNSRSEMNVSTLELGDSALYLCASSLSGTTQETQYFGPGTRLLVL.